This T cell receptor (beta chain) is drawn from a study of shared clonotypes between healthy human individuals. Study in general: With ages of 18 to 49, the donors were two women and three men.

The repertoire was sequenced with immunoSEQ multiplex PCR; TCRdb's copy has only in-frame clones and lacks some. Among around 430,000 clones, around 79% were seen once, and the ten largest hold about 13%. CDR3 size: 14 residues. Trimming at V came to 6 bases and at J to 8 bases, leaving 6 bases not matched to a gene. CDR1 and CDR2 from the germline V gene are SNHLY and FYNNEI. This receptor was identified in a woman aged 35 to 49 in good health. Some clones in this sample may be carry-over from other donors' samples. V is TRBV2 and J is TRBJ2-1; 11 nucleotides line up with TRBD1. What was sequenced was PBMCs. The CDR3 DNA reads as TGTGCCAGCAGGGGACAGGGGGTCCTCGATGAGCAGTTCTTC. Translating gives CASRGQGVLDEQFF.